The 32 T cell receptor beta chains below were found in one sample sequenced in a study of T cells in Graves' hyperthyroidism and ophthalmopathy. RNA transcripts served as the template for amplifying TCR beta CDR3 regions. First-round RT-PCR targeting the TCR CDR3 was performed with the HTBI primer set. TCRdb itself ran the multiplex PCR reads through MiXCR, one entry per CDR3 protein. The sample includes around 340,000 distinct CDR3 sequences, approximately 15% of them seen just once. Material: blood. Receptors were obtained from a woman aged 25 to 39 with Graves' hyperthyroidism.

There are many counts of this clonotype. The rearrangement uses TRBV2 and TRBJ1-6; D unresolved. The V end lost 3 bases, the J end lost 4 bases, and 10 bases lay between the germline ends. The CDR3 runs 15 residues. Germline lookup yields CDR1 SNHLY and CDR2 FYNNEI. The CDR3 coding sequence is TGTGCCAGCAGTGAGAGGGCTGGATATAATTCACCCCTCCACTTT. It specifies CASSERAGYNSPLHF.

The chain links TRBV7-2 to TRBJ1-2; D is undetermined. The CDR3 covers 16 residues. Trimming removed 1 base from V and 4 bases from J, with 16 bases in between. The germline CDR1 and CDR2 sequences are SGHTA and FQGNSA. CDR3 residues: CASSLGSVAPVYGYTF. In DNA, the CDR3 is TGTGCCAGCAGCTTAGGGTCAGTGGCCCCGGTCTATGGCTACACCTTC.

This clonotype came up a few times. This chain connects TRBV9 to TRBJ1-6; no definite D call. The V end was cut by 0 bases, the J end by 9 bases, with 7 bases between. Germline V lookup: CDR1 SGDLS, CDR2 YYNGEE. The CDR3 is 13 amino acids. The CDR3: CASSVDASSPLHF. CDR3 in DNA: TGTGCCAGCAGCGTAGATGCTAGTTCACCCCTCCACTTT.

The rearrangement uses TRBV2 and TRBJ1-6; no firm D call. The germline CDR1 and CDR2 sequences are SNHLY and FYNNEI. Between the trimmed V and J ends, which lost 4 bases and 5 bases, there was a span of 9 bases. This CDR3 is built from 14 residues. The CDR3: CASSVLANNSPLHF. CDR3 DNA: TGTGCCAGCAGTGTCTTGGCCAATAATTCACCCCTCCACTTT.

This clonotype was detected ten times or more. J is TRBJ1-4 and V is TRBV12-3 or TRBV12-4; weak D call: TRBD1 (5 bases). V was clipped by 8 bases and J by 8 bases, with 12 bases between them. This CDR3 comprises 12 residues. CDR3 bases: TGTGCCAGCGGGAGTGGGACCGAAAAACTGTTTTTT. This translates into CASGSGTEKLFF.

This clonotype was recorded many times. The CDR3 is CASKDLVHNEKLFF. Here the CDR3 DNA reads TGTGCCAGCAAAGATTTGGTGCATAATGAAAAACTGTTTTTT. The genes are TRBV12-3 or TRBV12-4 and TRBJ1-4; D is undetermined. The CDR3 runs to 14 residues. V was shortened by 7 bases and J by 4 bases, with 13 bases between the two germline ends.

This CDR3 is CASSLVRGGTDTQYF. DNA of the CDR3: TGTGCCAGCAGCTTAGTCCGGGGAGGGACAGATACGCAGTATTTT. This sequence joins TRBV7-9 and TRBJ2-3; 7 bases line up with TRBD2. CDR1 SEHNR and CDR2 FQNEAQ come from the germline V gene (reference sequence). V lost 1 base, J lost 3 bases, and 4 bases stayed unmatched. The CDR3 covers 15 residues.

In this sample, this clonotype turned up a few times. V usage is TRBV30 and J usage is TRBJ2-2, with D perhaps matching TRBD1 or TRBD2 (5 bases each). The CDR3 has 12 residues. Germline assignment: CDR1 GTSNPN and CDR2 SVGIG (reference sequence). V was cut by 3 bases and J by 5 bases, with 7 bases left in between. The CDR3 DNA reads TGTGCCTGGAGGAGGGGTACCGGGGAGCTGTTTTTT. It translates to CAWRRGTGELFF.

This clonotype has a count of ten or more. This chain connects TRBV11-2 to TRBJ2-3, with D unresolved. Germline V gene data show CDR1 as SGHAT and CDR2 as FQNNGV. Trimming took off 3 bases at V and 2 bases at J, with 15 bases between the two ends. CDR3 length equals 16 residues. This CDR3 reads CASSFISGAITDTQYF. The CDR3 DNA reads as TGTGCCAGCAGCTTTATATCCGGAGCCATCACAGATACGCAGTATTTT.

This clonotype was recorded a few times. A junction boundary mismatches the germline segment, possibly from a read error. The J gene is TRBJ2-6, the V gene TRBV5-1; tentatively, D is TRBD1 (5 bases). CDR1 and CDR2 (germline): SGHRS, YFSETQ. The CDR3 runs to 19 residues. The CDR3, as DNA: TGCGCCAACAGCCCCCAGGGTGGCAGGGTCTCCTCCGGGGCCAACGTCCTGACTTTC. Encoded protein: CANSPQGGRVSSGANVLTF.

The chain links TRBV20-1 to TRBJ2-7; the D gene is possibly TRBD2 (6 bases). CDR3 length: 15 residues. Per the germline V gene, CDR1 is DFQATT and CDR2 is SNEGSKA (reference sequence). Between the trimmed V and J ends, which lost 5 bases and 3 bases, there was a span of 20 bases. The CDR3 is CSASRAGGFRYEQYF. In DNA form, the CDR3 reads TGCAGTGCTTCAAGGGCCGGGGGATTTCGCTACGAGCAGTACTTC.

CDR3 in amino acids: CASSVWLGGNSNQPQHF. The CDR3 DNA reads TGTGCCAGCAGCGTGTGGTTGGGGGGAAATAGCAATCAGCCCCAGCATTTT. The chain carries TRBV5-6 and TRBJ1-5, with D possibly being TRBD1 (5 bases). Germline V gene sequence: CDR1 SGHDT, CDR2 YYEEEE. V lost 4 bases and J 0 bases, leaving 17 bases between the germline ends. The CDR3 is 17 residues long.

This clonotype was counted ten times or more. The rearrangement joins TRBV15 to TRBJ2-3, with a possible D match to TRBD2 (5 bases). Trimming took 1 base from V and 2 from J, leaving 13 bases between them. Looked up from germline, CDR1 is LNHNV and CDR2 is YYDKDF (reference sequence). CDR3 length: 16 residues. CDR3 amino acids: CATSRGENRDTDTQYF. The CDR3 bases are TGTGCCACCAGCAGAGGAGAAAACCGGGACACAGATACGCAGTATTTT.

This clonotype was picked up many times. The chain is built from TRBV2 and TRBJ2-1, with 7 bases that match TRBD1. This CDR3 region has 14 residues. Germline V CDR1 and CDR2: SNHLY, FYNNEI. V lost 6 bases, J lost 1 base, and 3 bases stayed unmatched. Here the CDR3 reads CASSRQGSYNEQFF. The CDR3 nucleotides are TGTGCCAGCAGCAGACAGGGATCCTACAATGAGCAGTTCTTC.

The chain combines TRBV20-1 with TRBJ1-2; D is possibly TRBD1 (5 bases). This CDR3 spans 15 amino acids. Deletions cut 4 bases from V and 0 bases from J, with 15 bases between. Germline V gene sequence: CDR1 DFQATT, CDR2 SNEGSKA (reference sequence). CDR3 amino acids: CSAKRTTDSNYGYTF. The CDR3 nucleotides read TGCAGTGCTAAACGTACGACAGACTCTAACTATGGCTACACCTTC.

This clonotype was recorded a few times. The chain joins TRBV5-6 to TRBJ1-1, with D uncertain. V was trimmed by 4 bases and J by 3 bases, leaving 19 bases between them. This CDR3 contains 16 residues. From germline, CDR1 is SGHDT and CDR2 YYEEEE. Here the CDR3 reads CASSLDYGRSDTEAFF. CDR3 coding DNA: TGTGCCAGCAGCCTTGATTACGGGAGGTCGGACACTGAAGCTTTCTTT.

The V and J genes are TRBV19 and TRBJ1-2; maybe TRBD1 (5 bases). V was clipped by 9 bases and J by 4 bases, with 18 bases between them. CDR1 LNHDA and CDR2 SQIVND come from the germline V gene (reference sequence). This CDR3 has 14 amino acids. For the CDR3, the DNA is TGTGCCAGCCGTCGGGACCTAGGAGGCTATGGCTACACCTTC. As protein: CASRRDLGGYGYTF.

With regard to this clonotype: One end of the junction does not line up with germline, which may come from a read error. V is TRBV11-2 and J is TRBJ2-5; D not resolved. Germline V gives CDR1 SGHAT, CDR2 FQNNGV. The CDR3 extends over 12 amino acids. The CDR3 sequence: CAGSLDRETQYF. DNA of the CDR3: TGTGCCGGCAGCTTAGATAGGGAGACCCAGTACTTC.

This clonotype was observed many times. This chain connects TRBV7-2 to TRBJ2-1; 7 nucleotides match TRBD2. This CDR3 is 14 amino acids long. CDR1 and CDR2 (germline): SGHTA, FQGNSA. The V gene end was trimmed by 1 base and the J gene end by 4 bases; junction bases not matched to a gene: 1. CDR3 amino acids: CASSLVRGYNEQFF. Here the CDR3 DNA reads TGTGCCAGCAGCTTAGTGCGGGGGTACAATGAGCAGTTCTTC.

The J gene is TRBJ1-1, the V gene TRBV20-1; no definite D call. Per germline, CDR1 DFQATT and CDR2 SNEGSKA (reference sequence). V was shortened by 5 bases and J by 10 bases, with 23 bases between the two germline ends. The CDR3 contains 14 residues. The CDR3 is CSAHNRVPTSIAFF. The CDR3 DNA sequence: TGCAGTGCTCACAACCGGGTTCCAACTTCTATAGCTTTCTTT.

The chain employs TRBV6-4 and TRBJ2-3; D unresolved. V gave up 2 bases and J gave up 1 base, with 7 bases separating them. The CDR3 has 14 amino acids. CDR1 is MRHNA and CDR2 is SNTAGT in the germline V gene. The CDR3 DNA is TGTGCCAGCAGTGACCGTGGAGGCACAGATACGCAGTATTTT. This gives the protein CASSDRGGTDTQYF.

This clonotype showed up many times. The rearrangement links TRBV2 to TRBJ1-5; 12 nucleotides match TRBD1. The CDR3 is made up of 17 amino acids. Trimming took 5 bases from V and 2 from J; bases not matched to a gene: 7. Per germline, CDR1 SNHLY and CDR2 FYNNEI. CDR3 nucleotide sequence: TGTGCCAGCAGTCAGGGACAGGGGGCAAGGGGCAATCAGCCCCAGCATTTT. It encodes CASSQGQGARGNQPQHF.

As concerns this clonotype: Since a much larger clone is just one base distant, this may be a read error. J is TRBJ1-2 and V is TRBV29-1; 9 bases fit TRBD1. The CDR3 spans 13 residues. The germline V gene encodes CDR1 SQVTM and CDR2 ANQGSEA. In DNA, the CDR3 is TGCTGCGTGTCGGACAGGGGTGGCTATGGCTACACCTTC. Its protein product is CCVSDRGGYGYTF.

The CDR3: CASSWGLTQGDEQFF. CDR3 coding DNA: TGTGCCAGCAGCTGGGGACTCACTCAGGGAGATGAGCAGTTCTTC. The rearrangement links TRBV7-3 to TRBJ2-1; a possible D gene is TRBD2 (6 bases). The V end lost 4 bases, the J end lost 8 bases, and 18 bases lay between the germline ends. The CDR3 extends over 15 amino acids. Germline values: CDR1 SGHTA, CDR2 FQGTGA.

The chain combines TRBV30 with TRBJ2-2; no clear D gene. This CDR3 is built from 12 residues. Trimming took off 2 bases at V and 7 bases at J, with 8 bases between the two ends. Germline CDR1 reads GTSNPN; CDR2 reads SVGIG (reference sequence). DNA of the CDR3: TGTGCCTGGAGTACCTGGGGCGGGGAGCTGTTTTTT. It is translated as CAWSTWGGELFF.

This rearrangement joins TRBV7-8 to TRBJ2-5; 16 bases fit TRBD2. This CDR3 comprises 16 residues. CDR1 is SGHVS, CDR2 FQNEAQ, per germline. V dropped 5 bases and J dropped 10; count of bases not matched to a gene: 10. The CDR3: CASSAHRGLAGGDQYF. DNA for the CDR3: TGTGCCAGCAGCGCCCATCGGGGACTAGCGGGAGGGGACCAGTACTTC.

Many counts were recorded for this clonotype. V usage is TRBV28 and J usage is TRBJ1-5; 7 nucleotides line up with TRBD1. This CDR3 has 11 residues. J was trimmed by 6 bases and V by 7 bases; bases with no gene match: 0. Germline CDR1 and CDR2: MDHEN and SYDVKM. As DNA, the CDR3 is TGTGCCAGCACAGGGGGTCAGCCCCAGCATTTT. It is translated as CASTGGQPQHF.

This clonotype was picked up a small number of times. V usage is TRBV6-1 and J usage is TRBJ1-5; 9 bases align to TRBD1. There are 17 residues in the CDR3. V lost 6 bases, J lost 10 bases, and 19 bases stayed unmatched. Germline-derived CDR1 and CDR2 are MNHNS and SASEGT. The CDR3 reads CASSPTTGGEGNRPQHF. CDR3 coding DNA: TGTGCCAGCAGCCCAACTACAGGGGGCGAAGGGAATCGACCCCAGCATTTT.

To note about this clonotype: A read error may explain this, as a much larger clone is one base away. The chain uses TRBV28 and TRBJ2-5, with D unresolved. The CDR3 is 16 amino acids. The V end lost 5 bases, the J end lost 4 bases, and 20 bases lay between the germline ends. Germline V CDR1 and CDR2: MDHEN, SYDVKM. The CDR3 protein is CASSPLGHGEGETQYF. The CDR3 DNA reads TGTGCCAGCAGTCCGTTAGGGCATGGTGAAGGAGAGACCCAGTACTTC.

At least ten counts were recorded for this clonotype. The V and J genes are TRBV29-1 and TRBJ1-2; 8 bases are shared with TRBD1. The CDR3 consists of 13 residues. The trim removed 5 bases at V and 4 bases at J, leaving 6 bases unmatched. Germline V gives CDR1 SQVTM, CDR2 ANQGSEA. In nucleotides, the CDR3 is TGCAGCGTTCGTGACAGGGGCACCTATGGCTACACCTTC. Translated: CSVRDRGTYGYTF.

This clonotype was observed at least ten times. CDR3 loop: CSASALAGDTHTQYF. CDR3 nucleotides: TGCAGTGCTAGTGCCCTAGCGGGAGACACCCATACGCAGTATTTT. This chain joins TRBV20-1 and TRBJ2-3, with 10 bases aligning to TRBD2. The CDR3 contains 15 residues. The trim removed 3 bases at V and 7 bases at J, leaving 10 bases unmatched. Germline CDR1 and CDR2: DFQATT and SNEGSKA (reference sequence).

Ten or more counts support this clonotype. The chain combines TRBV20-1 with TRBJ2-7; D is possibly TRBD2 (5 bases). The CDR3 length is 13 residues. With 5 bases removed from V and 0 bases from J, the gap between germline ends came to 11 bases. CDR1 and CDR2 (germline): DFQATT, SNEGSKA (reference sequence). The CDR3 sequence: CSAFEGDSYEQYF. DNA for the CDR3: TGCAGTGCTTTTGAGGGCGACTCCTACGAGCAGTACTTC.